This T cell receptor (beta chain) comes out of a study of cytomegalovirus exposure and HLA in healthy donors. Overall study: Among about 179 million T cells, an earlier analysis found roughly 100 million unique TCR beta sequences.

The CDR3 has 14 amino acids. Per the germline V gene, CDR1 is SGHTA and CDR2 is FQGNSA. The V and J ends lost 8 bases and 7 bases, in that order; junction bases with no gene match: 11. The primer mix had 60 Vbeta and 13 Jbeta primers. The table came from immunoSEQ multiplex PCR; TCRdb's copy has only in-frame clones and leaves some out. This table has about 200,000 clones, 79% appearing once. The receptor comes from a male donor in good health and CMV-seropositive. What was sequenced was PBMCs. The V and J genes are TRBV7-2 and TRBJ2-5, with 9 bases identical to TRBD2. CDR3 in amino acids: CASHLAGSTGTQYF. The CDR3 DNA is TGTGCCAGCCATCTAGCGGGGTCCACCGGGACCCAGTACTTC. Looking up the rest from reference TRBV7-2 and TRBJ2-5 gives the full variable domain: GAGVSQSPSNKVTEKGKDVELRCDPISGHTALYWYRQSLGQGLEFLIYFQGNSAPDKSGLPSDRFSAERTGGSVSTLTIQRTQQEDSAVYLCASHLAGSTGTQYFGPGTRLLVL.